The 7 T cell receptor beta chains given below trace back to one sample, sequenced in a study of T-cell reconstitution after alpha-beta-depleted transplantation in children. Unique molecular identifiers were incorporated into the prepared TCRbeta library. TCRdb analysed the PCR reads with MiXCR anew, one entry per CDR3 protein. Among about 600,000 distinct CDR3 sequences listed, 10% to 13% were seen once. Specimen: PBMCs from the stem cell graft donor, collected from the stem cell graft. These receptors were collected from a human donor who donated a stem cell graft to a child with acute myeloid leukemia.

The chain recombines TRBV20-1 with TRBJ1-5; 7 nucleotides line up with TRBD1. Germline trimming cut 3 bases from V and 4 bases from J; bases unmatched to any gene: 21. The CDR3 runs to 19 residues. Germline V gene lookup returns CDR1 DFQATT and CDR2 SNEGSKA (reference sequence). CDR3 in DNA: TGCAGTGCTAGTCTCTTTCGACTCCCCGACAGGGTGGTTAATCAGCCCCAGCATTTT. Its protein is CSASLFRLPDRVVNQPQHF.

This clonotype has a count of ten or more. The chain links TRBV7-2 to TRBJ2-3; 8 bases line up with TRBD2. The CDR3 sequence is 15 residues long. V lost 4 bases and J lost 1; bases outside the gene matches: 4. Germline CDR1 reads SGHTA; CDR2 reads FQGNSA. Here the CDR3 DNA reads TGTGCCAGCAGCTCCGGGAGGGCCGGCACAGATACGCAGTATTTT. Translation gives CASSSGRAGTDTQYF. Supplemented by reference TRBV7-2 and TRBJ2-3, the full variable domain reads GAGVSQSPSNKVTEKGKDVELRCDPISGHTALYWYRQSLGQGLEFLIYFQGNSAPDKSGLPSDRFSAERTGGSVSTLTIQRTQQEDSAVYLCASSSGRAGTDTQYFGPGTRLTVL.

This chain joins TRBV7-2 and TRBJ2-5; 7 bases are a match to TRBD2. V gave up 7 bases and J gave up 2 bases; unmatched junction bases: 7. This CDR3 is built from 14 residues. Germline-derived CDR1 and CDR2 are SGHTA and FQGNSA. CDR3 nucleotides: TGTGCCAGCACCCCGACTAGCCTACAAGAGACCCAGTACTTC. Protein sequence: CASTPTSLQETQYF.

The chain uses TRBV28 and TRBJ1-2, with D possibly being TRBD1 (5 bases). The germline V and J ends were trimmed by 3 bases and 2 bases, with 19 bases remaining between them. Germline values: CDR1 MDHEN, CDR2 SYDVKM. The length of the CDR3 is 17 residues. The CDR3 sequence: CASSFGRLPTGNYGYTF. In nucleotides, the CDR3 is TGTGCCAGCAGTTTCGGCAGGCTTCCCACAGGAAACTATGGCTACACCTTC.

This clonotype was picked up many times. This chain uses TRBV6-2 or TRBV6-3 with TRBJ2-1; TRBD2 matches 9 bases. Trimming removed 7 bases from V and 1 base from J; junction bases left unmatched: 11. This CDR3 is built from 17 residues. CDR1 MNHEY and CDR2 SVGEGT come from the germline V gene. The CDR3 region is CASTLTLAGFSYNEQFF. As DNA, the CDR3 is TGTGCCAGCACCCTAACCCTAGCGGGATTTTCCTACAATGAGCAGTTCTTC.

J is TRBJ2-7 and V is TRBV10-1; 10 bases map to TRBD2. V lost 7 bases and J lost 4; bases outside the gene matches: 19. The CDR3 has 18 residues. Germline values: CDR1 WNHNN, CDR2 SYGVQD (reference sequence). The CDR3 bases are TGCGCCAGCAAGCGCGAATCAGGGGTAGCGGGAGGACCATACGAGCAGTACTTC. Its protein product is CASKRESGVAGGPYEQYF.

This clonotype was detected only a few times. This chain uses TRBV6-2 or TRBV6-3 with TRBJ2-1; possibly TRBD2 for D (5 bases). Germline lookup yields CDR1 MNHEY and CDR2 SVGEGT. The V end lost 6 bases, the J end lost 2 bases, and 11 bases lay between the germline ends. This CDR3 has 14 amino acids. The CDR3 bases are TGTGCCAGCAGGGGGAGCTCTACCTACAATGAGCAGTTCTTC. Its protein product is CASRGSSTYNEQFF.